The 16 T cell receptor beta chains below were found in one sample sequenced in a study of blood T cells in healthy people across ages (dated by TCRdb to between 2015 and 2017). Libraries were made using 5' RACE. A second roughly 6 to 12 cycle PCR used a sample-barcoded 5' primer and a J-beta primer mix. TCRdb passed the public sequencing reads through fastp at Q25 and MiXCR, retaining productive beta sequences. Entries are consolidated by CDR3 protein sequence, retaining the most common genes and DNA. This sample has around 1,800,000 distinct CDR3 sequences in its table, and about 39% of those were observed once. The top ten constitute 23% of the sample. Source material: blood. These TCRs come from a human donor in good health.

The chain is built from TRBV12-3 or TRBV12-4 and TRBJ1-2, with D uncertain. Trimming took off 5 bases at V and 2 bases at J, with 9 bases between the two ends. The CDR3 is 13 residues long. The CDR3, as DNA: TGTGCCAGCAGTGCCCAGGAAAACTATGGCTACACCTTC. Translating gives CASSAQENYGYTF.

Of note for this clonotype: This CDR3 is missing its conserved last phenylalanine or tryptophan, likely due to a read error. This chain connects TRBV28 to TRBJ1-5, with D hard to call. The ends were cut back, 5 bases at V and 0 bases at J, with 8 bases in the middle. Germline V CDR1 and CDR2: MDHEN, SYDVKM. The CDR3 consists of 14 residues. The CDR3 DNA is TGTGCCAGCAGTAGGCCGGCTAGCAATCAGCCCCAGCATGTT. Translation gives CASSRPASNQPQHV.

A few counts support this clonotype. The gene calls are TRBV3-1 and TRBJ2-5, with TRBD2 as a possible D gene (6 bases). The assigned J gene may be wrong: the sequence end matches TRBJ2-7 better. Germline CDR1 reads LGHDT; CDR2 reads YNNKEL (reference sequence). The CDR3 has 16 amino acids. CDR3 sequence reads: CASSQDGRGASGEQYF. CDR3 in DNA: TGTGCCAGCAGCCAAGATGGGCGCGGGGCATCCGGCGAGCAGTACTTC.

The sample holds a few counts of this clonotype. The chain combines TRBV25-1 with TRBJ2-1, with 11 bases that match TRBD2. This CDR3 spans 15 amino acids. Germline V CDR1 and CDR2: MGHDK, SYGVNS. The V gene end was trimmed by 7 bases and the J gene end by 7 bases; junction bases not matched to a gene: 9. Here the CDR3 DNA reads TGTGCCAGCAATTACCCTAGCGGGGGGCTGAATGAGCAGTTCTTC. It yields the protein CASNYPSGGLNEQFF. Full variable domain (remainder filled in from reference TRBV25-1 and TRBJ2-1): EADIYQTPRYLVIGTGKKITLECSQTMGHDKMYWYQQDPGMELHLIHYSYGVNSTEKGDLSSESTVSRIRTEHFPLTLESARPSHTSQYLCASNYPSGGLNEQFFGPGTRLTVL.

The genes are TRBV3-1 and TRBJ2-7; tentative D call: TRBD2 (6 bases). Germline CDR1 and CDR2: LGHDT and YNNKEL (reference sequence). V lost 1 base and J 0 bases, leaving 16 bases between the germline ends. This CDR3 has 17 residues. The CDR3 DNA sequence: TGTGCCAGCAGCCAAGTCCAGGAGGGGACGAGCTCCTACGAGCAGTACTTC. It specifies CASSQVQEGTSSYEQYF.

This clonotype has more than one count but fewer than ten. This sequence joins TRBV5-5 and TRBJ2-7; tentative D call: TRBD2 (6 bases). The ends were cut back, 0 bases at V and 2 bases at J, with 12 bases in the middle. Germline V gives CDR1 SGHKS, CDR2 YYEKEE (reference sequence). The length of the CDR3 is 15 residues. The CDR3 DNA reads as TGTGCCAGCAGCTTGGTGGGACTGGTCGCCTACGAGCAGTACTTC. The encoded protein is CASSLVGLVAYEQYF.

This chain's CDR3 is CASSFVAGKNIQYF. CDR3 nucleotide sequence: TGTGCCAGCAGCTTTGTCGCAGGAAAAAACATTCAGTACTTC. The chain combines TRBV7-2 with TRBJ2-4, with D uncertain. Per the germline V gene, CDR1 is SGHTA and CDR2 is FQGNSA. V dropped 3 bases and J dropped 4 bases, with 10 bases sitting between them. The CDR3 is made up of 14 amino acids.

There are a few counts of this clonotype. The chain couples TRBV11-2 to TRBJ2-7, with D unclear. This CDR3 has 13 amino acids. CDR1 SGHAT and CDR2 FQNNGV come from the germline V gene. The V gene lost 1 base and the J gene lost 7 bases, with 11 bases spanning the gap. CDR3 DNA sequence: TGTGCCAGCAGCTTAGTCCCCTCGTGGGAGCAGTACTTC. Translating it yields CASSLVPSWEQYF.

The rearrangement links TRBV30 to TRBJ1-2; D not certain. Germline values: CDR1 GTSNPN, CDR2 SVGIG (reference sequence). Deletions cut 8 bases from V and 1 base from J, with 14 bases between. This CDR3 is built from 13 residues. The CDR3 region is CARNPGSNYGYTF. CDR3 DNA sequence: TGTGCCCGGAACCCCGGGAGTAACTATGGCTACACCTTC. The full variable domain, in which reference TRBV30 and TRBJ1-2 provide the parts outside the CDR3, is SQTIHQWPATLVQPVGSPLSLECTVEGTSNPNLYWYRQAAGRGLQLLFYSVGIGQISSEVPQNLSASRPQDRQFILSSKKLLLSDSGFYLCARNPGSNYGYTFGSGTRLTVV.

Ten or more counts support this clonotype. The V call is TRBV5-1, the J call TRBJ2-7; 9 bases line up with TRBD1. Germline V gives CDR1 SGHRS, CDR2 YFSETQ. V shed 4 bases and J 5 bases; nucleotides not matched to a gene: 10. This CDR3 region has 15 residues. As DNA, the CDR3 is TGCGCCAGCAGCCATACTCCGGGACAGGGTAACGAGCAGTACTTC. Protein sequence: CASSHTPGQGNEQYF.

This clonotype occurred a few times. The J gene is TRBJ1-6, the V gene TRBV7-2; tentative D call: TRBD1 (6 bases). CDR1 and CDR2 (germline): SGHTA, FQGNSA. V was cut by 7 bases and J by 7 bases, with 17 bases left in between. There are 15 residues in the CDR3. The CDR3 DNA reads TGTGCCAGCACCCTACGAGGGGGGTTGAATTCACCCCTCCACTTT. Amino acids: CASTLRGGLNSPLHF.

The chain combines TRBV29-1 with TRBJ2-7, with D possibly matching TRBD1 (6 bases). The J call is uncertain, as TRBJ2-5 better fits the DNA end. This CDR3 has 14 residues. Germline assignment: CDR1 SQVTM and CDR2 ANQGSEA. CDR3: CSVEEVSGAETQYF. As DNA, the CDR3 is TGCAGCGTTGAAGAAGTTTCAGGGGCGGAGACCCAGTACTTC.

The rearrangement joins TRBV6-5 to TRBJ2-1; 7 bases line up with TRBD1. The CDR3 is made up of 20 amino acids. Trimming removed 0 bases from V and 0 bases from J; junction bases left unmatched: 14. CDR1 and CDR2 (germline): MNHEY, SVGAGI. The CDR3 protein is CASSYSRGTALTNSYNEQFF. As DNA, the CDR3 is TGTGCCAGCAGTTACTCGAGGGGGACAGCACTAACTAACTCCTACAATGAGCAGTTCTTC.

The rearrangement uses TRBV10-3 and TRBJ2-5; 9 bases line up with TRBD2. The CDR3 loop spans 15 amino acids. The V and J ends lost 4 bases and 2 bases, in that order; junction bases with no gene match: 5. In germline, CDR1 is ENHRY, CDR2 SYGVKD. The DNA of the CDR3 is TGTGCCATCAGTGGAGGCGGGGGGGAACAAGAGACCCAGTACTTC. It is translated as CAISGGGGEQETQYF.

The rearrangement uses TRBV5-1 and TRBJ1-1; 8 bases align to TRBD1. The CDR3 loop spans 16 amino acids. Per the germline V gene, CDR1 is SGHRS and CDR2 is YFSETQ. Unmatched junction bases numbered 5, after V lost 1 base and J lost 0 bases. Here the CDR3 DNA reads TGCGCCAGCAGCTTGCAGGGGGCGGCGATGAACACTGAAGCTTTCTTT. This gives the protein CASSLQGAAMNTEAFF.

The genes are TRBV11-2 and TRBJ2-1, with 8 positions matching TRBD2. The germline V gene encodes CDR1 SGHAT and CDR2 FQNNGV. The trim removed 6 bases at V and 4 bases at J, leaving 17 bases unmatched. The CDR3 runs to 18 residues. CDR3 region: CASRLYPRRRGDYNEQFF. CDR3 DNA sequence: TGTGCCAGCAGATTATACCCTCGGCGGCGGGGGGATTACAATGAGCAGTTCTTC.